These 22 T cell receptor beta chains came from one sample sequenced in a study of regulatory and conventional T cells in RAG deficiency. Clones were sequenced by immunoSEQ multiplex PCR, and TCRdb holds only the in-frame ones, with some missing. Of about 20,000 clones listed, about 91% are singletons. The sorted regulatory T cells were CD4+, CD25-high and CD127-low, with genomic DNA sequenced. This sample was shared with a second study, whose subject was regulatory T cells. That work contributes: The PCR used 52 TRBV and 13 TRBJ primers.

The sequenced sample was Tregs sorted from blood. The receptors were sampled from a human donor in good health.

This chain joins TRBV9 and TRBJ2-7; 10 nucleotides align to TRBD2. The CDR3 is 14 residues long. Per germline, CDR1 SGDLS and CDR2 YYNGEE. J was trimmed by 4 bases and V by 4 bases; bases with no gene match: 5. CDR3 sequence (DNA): TGTGCCAGCAGCCCGAGCGGGGGGGCGTACGAGCAGTACTTC. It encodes CASSPSGGAYEQYF.

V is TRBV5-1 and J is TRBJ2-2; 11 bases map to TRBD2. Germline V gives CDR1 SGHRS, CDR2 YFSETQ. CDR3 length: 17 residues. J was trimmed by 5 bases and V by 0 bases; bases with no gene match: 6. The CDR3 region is CASSLALAGEETGELFF. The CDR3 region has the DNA TGCGCCAGCAGCTTGGCACTAGCGGGAGAGGAAACCGGGGAGCTGTTTTTT.

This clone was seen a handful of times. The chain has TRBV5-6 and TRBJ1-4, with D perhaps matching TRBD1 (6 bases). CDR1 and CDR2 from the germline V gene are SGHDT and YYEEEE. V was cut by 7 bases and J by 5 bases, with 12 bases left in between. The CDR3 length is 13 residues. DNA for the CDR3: TGTGCCAGCGCATTCAGGGGAAATGAAAAACTGTTTTTT. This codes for CASAFRGNEKLFF.

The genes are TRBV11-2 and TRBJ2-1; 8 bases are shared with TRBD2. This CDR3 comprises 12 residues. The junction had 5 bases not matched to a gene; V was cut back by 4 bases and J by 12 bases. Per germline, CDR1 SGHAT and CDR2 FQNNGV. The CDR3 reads CASSSTSERQFF. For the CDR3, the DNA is TGTGCCAGCAGCTCGACTAGCGAGAGGCAGTTCTTC.

The CDR3: CASSLRAGGIETQYF. The CDR3 bases are TGTGCCAGCAGCCTGCGAGCGGGAGGGATCGAGACCCAGTACTTC. The chain combines TRBV7-2 with TRBJ2-5; TRBD2 aligns across 10 bases. Germline CDR1 SGHTA, CDR2 FQGNSA. The V gene end was trimmed by 5 bases and the J gene end by 5 bases; junction bases not matched to a gene: 8. The CDR3 covers 15 residues.

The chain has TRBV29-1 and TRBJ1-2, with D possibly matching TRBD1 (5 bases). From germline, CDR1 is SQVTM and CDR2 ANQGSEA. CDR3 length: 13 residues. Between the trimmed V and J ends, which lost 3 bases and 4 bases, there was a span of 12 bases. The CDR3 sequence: CSVEGQGFYGYTF. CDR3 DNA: TGCAGCGTTGAGGGTCAGGGATTCTATGGCTACACCTTC. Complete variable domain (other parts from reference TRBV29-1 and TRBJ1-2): SAVISQKPSRDICQRGTSLTIQCQVDSQVTMMFWYRQQPGQSLTLIATANQGSEATYESGFVIDKFPISRPNLTFSTLTVSNMSPEDSSIYLCSVEGQGFYGYTFGSGTRLTVV.

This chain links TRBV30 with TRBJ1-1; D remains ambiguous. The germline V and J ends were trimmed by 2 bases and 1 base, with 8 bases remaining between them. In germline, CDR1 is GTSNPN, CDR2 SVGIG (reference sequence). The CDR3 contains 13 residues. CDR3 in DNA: TGTGCCTGGAGTCGACGGAAGAACACTGAAGCTTTCTTT. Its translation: CAWSRRKNTEAFF.

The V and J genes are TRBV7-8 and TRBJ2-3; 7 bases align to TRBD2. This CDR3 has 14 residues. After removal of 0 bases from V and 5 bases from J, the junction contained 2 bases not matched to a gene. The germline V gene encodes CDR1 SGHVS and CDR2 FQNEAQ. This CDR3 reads CASSLAPGGDTQYF. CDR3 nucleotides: TGTGCCAGCAGCTTAGCGCCGGGGGGAGATACGCAGTATTTT. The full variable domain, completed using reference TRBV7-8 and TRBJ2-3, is GAGVSQSPRYKVAKRGQDVALRCDPISGHVSLFWYQQALGQGPEFLTYFQNEAQLDKSGLPSDRFFAERPEGSVSTLKIQRTQQEDSAVYLCASSLAPGGDTQYFGPGTRLTVL.

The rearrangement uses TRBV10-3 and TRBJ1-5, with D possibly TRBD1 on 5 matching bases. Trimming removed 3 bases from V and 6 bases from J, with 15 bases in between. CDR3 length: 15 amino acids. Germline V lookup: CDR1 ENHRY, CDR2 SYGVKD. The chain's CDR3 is CAISESQGLGQPQHF. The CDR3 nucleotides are TGTGCCATCAGTGAATCCCAGGGCTTGGGTCAGCCCCAGCATTTT.

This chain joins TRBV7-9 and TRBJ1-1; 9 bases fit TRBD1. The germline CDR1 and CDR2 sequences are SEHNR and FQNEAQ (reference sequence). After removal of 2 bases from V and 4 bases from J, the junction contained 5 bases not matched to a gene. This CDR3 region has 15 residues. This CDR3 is CASSLQGTGITEAFF. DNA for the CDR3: TGTGCCAGCAGCTTACAAGGGACAGGGATCACTGAAGCTTTCTTT.

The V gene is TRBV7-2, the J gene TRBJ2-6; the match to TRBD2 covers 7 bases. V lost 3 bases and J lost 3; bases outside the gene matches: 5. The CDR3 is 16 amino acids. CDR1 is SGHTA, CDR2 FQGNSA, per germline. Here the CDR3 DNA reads TGTGCCAGCAGCTTTGTTCCGGGGGGTGGGGCCAACGTCCTGACTTTC. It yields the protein CASSFVPGGGANVLTF. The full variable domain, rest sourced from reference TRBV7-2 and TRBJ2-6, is GAGVSQSPSNKVTEKGKDVELRCDPISGHTALYWYRQSLGQGLEFLIYFQGNSAPDKSGLPSDRFSAERTGGSVSTLTIQRTQQEDSAVYLCASSFVPGGGANVLTFGAGSRLTVL.

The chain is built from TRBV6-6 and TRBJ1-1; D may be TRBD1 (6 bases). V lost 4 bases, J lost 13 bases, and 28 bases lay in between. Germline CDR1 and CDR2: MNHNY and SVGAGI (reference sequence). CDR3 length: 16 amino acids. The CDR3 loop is CASSSLRGSGISYGFF. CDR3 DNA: TGTGCCAGCAGTTCTTTGAGGGGGTCAGGCATAAGCTACGGTTTCTTT.

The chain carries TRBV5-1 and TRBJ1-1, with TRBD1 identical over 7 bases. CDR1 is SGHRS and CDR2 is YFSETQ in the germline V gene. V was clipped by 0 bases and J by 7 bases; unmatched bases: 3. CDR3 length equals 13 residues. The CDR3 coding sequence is TGCGCCAGCAGCTTGGCAGGGGGAAATGAAGCTTTCTTT. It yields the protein CASSLAGGNEAFF. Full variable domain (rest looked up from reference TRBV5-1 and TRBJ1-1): KAGVTQTPRYLIKTRGQQVTLSCSPISGHRSVSWYQQTPGQGLQFLFEYFSETQRNKGNFPGRFSGRQFSNSRSEMNVSTLELGDSALYLCASSLAGGNEAFFGQGTRLTVV.

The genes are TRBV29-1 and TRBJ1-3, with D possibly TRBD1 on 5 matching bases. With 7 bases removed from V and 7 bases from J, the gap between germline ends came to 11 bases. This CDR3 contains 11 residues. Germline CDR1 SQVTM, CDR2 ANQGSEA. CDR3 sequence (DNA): TGCAGCGCCGTTCAGGGTAACACCATATATTTT. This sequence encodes CSAVQGNTIYF.

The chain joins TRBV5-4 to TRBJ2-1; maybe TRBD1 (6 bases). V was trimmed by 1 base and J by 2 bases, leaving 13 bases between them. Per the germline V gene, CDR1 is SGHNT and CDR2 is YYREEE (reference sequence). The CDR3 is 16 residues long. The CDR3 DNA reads TGTGCCAGCAGCTTGCCAGGGGCCTTTGCCTACAATGAGCAGTTCTTC. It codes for CASSLPGAFAYNEQFF.

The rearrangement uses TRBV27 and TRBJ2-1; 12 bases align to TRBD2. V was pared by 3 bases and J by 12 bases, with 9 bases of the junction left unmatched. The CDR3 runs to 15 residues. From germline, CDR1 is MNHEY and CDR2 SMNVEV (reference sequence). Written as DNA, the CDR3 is TGTGCCAGCAGTTTCGCACTAGCGGGGGGTATGGGGCAGTTCTTC. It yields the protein CASSFALAGGMGQFF.

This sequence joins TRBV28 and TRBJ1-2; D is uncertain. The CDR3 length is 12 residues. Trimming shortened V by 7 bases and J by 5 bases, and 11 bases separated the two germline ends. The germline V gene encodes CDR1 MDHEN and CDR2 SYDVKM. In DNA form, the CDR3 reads TGTGCCAGCACCATTAGCGGGTATGGCTACACCTTC. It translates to CASTISGYGYTF.

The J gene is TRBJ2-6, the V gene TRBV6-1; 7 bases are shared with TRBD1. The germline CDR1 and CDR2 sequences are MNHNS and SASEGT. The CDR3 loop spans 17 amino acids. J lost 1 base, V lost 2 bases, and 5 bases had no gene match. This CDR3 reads CASSEPTGPSGANVLTF. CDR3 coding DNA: TGTGCCAGCAGTGAACCGACAGGGCCATCTGGGGCCAACGTCCTGACTTTC.

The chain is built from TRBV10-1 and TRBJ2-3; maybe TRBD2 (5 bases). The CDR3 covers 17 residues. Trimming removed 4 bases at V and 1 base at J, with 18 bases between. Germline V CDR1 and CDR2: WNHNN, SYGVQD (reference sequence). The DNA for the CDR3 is TGCGCCAGCAGTGGCCCCGTATTTGGAGGACGCACAGATACGCAGTATTTT. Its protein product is CASSGPVFGGRTDTQYF.

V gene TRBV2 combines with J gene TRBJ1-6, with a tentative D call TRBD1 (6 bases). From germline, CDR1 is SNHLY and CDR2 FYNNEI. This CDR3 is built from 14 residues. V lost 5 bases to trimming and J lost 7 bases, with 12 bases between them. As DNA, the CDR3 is TGTGCCAGCAGTACACAGGGTGGCAATTCACCCCTCCACTTT. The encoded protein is CASSTQGGNSPLHF.

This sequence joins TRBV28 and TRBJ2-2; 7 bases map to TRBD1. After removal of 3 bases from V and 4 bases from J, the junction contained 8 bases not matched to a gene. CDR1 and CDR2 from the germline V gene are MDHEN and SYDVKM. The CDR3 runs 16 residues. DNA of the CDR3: TGTGCCAGCAGTTTCTTCGGGACAGCCTCCACCGGGGAGCTGTTTTTT. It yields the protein CASSFFGTASTGELFF. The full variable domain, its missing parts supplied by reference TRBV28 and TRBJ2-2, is DVKVTQSSRYLVKRTGEKVFLECVQDMDHENMFWYRQDPGLGLRLIYFSYDVKMKEKGDIPEGYSVSREKKERFSLILESASTNQTSMYLCASSFFGTASTGELFFGEGSRLTVL.

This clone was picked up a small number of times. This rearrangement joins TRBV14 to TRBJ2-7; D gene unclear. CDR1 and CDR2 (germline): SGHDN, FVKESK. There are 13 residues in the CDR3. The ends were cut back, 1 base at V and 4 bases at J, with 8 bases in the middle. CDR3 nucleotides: TGTGCCAGCAGCCAAGGATACAGTTACGAGCAGTACTTC. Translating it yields CASSQGYSYEQYF. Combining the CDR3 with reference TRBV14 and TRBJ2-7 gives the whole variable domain EAGVTQFPSHSVIEKGQTVTLRCDPISGHDNLYWYRRVMGKEIKFLLHFVKESKQDESGMPNNRFLAERTGGTYSTLKVQPAELEDSGVYFCASSQGYSYEQYFGPGTRLTVT.